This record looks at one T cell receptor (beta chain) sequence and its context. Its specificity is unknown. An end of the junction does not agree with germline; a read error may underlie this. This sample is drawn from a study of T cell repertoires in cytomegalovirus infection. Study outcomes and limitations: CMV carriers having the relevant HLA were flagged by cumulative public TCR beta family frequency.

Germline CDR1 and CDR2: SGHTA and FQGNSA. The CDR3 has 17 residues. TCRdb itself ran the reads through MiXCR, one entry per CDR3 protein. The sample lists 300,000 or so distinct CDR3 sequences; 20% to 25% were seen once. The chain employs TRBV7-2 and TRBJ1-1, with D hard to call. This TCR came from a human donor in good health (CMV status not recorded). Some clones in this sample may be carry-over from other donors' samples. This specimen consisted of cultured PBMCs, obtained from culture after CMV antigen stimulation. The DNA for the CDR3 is TGTGCCAGCAGCTTAGTTGGTACAGTTCTTTCGTACACTAAAGCTTTCTTT. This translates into CASSLVGTVLSYTKAFF.